This T cell receptor beta chain was captured in a study of blood T cell repertoires in COVID-19. Overall study: Samples representing acute and convalescent COVID-19 were sourced from the United States, Italy and Spain. In each case, the material was cDNA or gDNA derived from T cells, B-cell-depleted T cells, or PBMCs.

The germline V and J ends were trimmed by 1 base and 2 bases, with 18 bases remaining between them. The germline CDR1 and CDR2 sequences are MNHEY and SVGEGT. The CDR3 runs 18 residues. In its sample, this clone was seen a few times. Libraries were prepared by immunoSEQ multiplex PCR; TCRdb keeps only in-frame clonotypes and omits some of them. This sample yields around 180,000 clones, of which 75% to 90% are seen a single time; under 2.5% belongs to the top ten. The TCR originated in a woman in her thirties or forties with acute COVID-19. The V gene is TRBV6-2 or TRBV6-3, the J gene TRBJ2-1, with D maybe TRBD1 (5 bases). The sequenced sample was PBMCs or T cells enriched from blood (not recorded which). The CDR3 coding sequence is TGTGCCAGCAGTTACTACCCTGCGCGACAGAACACCTACAATGAGCAGTTCTTC. Translating it yields CASSYYPARQNTYNEQFF.